This TCR beta chain comes out of a study of prognosis after radiotherapy for stage I lung cancer. Study-level information: Around twelve patients' tumors were adenocarcinoma, and seven patients' tumors were squamous cell carcinoma. The study's findings and limits: Reportedly, the usage of TRBV and TRBJ genes was not the same in patients with and without metastases.

Details on this clonotype: Its target is not known.

The CDR3 contains 19 residues. Two rounds of multiplex PCR amplified TCR beta CDR3 from genomic DNA. For every TRBV and TRBJ gene, a specific primer was used in first-round PCR. Via MiXCR, TCRdb re-called the multiplex PCR reads, giving one row per CDR3 protein. The sample holds roughly 12,000 distinct CDR3 sequences; roughly 40% are singletons and the top ten take approximately 40%. The sequence came from a donor of 50 years or more with non-small cell lung cancer. The sample here was PBMCs, taken before or after stereotactic body radiation therapy (not recorded which). The chain employs TRBV3-2 and TRBJ2-7; the table gives TRBD2 as D, unverified against the DNA. TRBV3-2 represents a pseudogene. The CDR3 DNA reads TGTGCCAGCAGCCAAGAAGTGGGCCTAACCATAGCGGGAGACCGTGAGCAGTACTTC. Protein: CASSQEVGLTIAGDREQYF.